A single sample gave rise to the 22 T cell receptor beta chains below, sequenced in a study of T-cell reconstitution after alpha-beta-depleted transplantation in children. During its preparation, the TCRbeta library received unique molecular identifiers. TCRdb itself ran the PCR reads through MiXCR, one entry per CDR3 protein. The table records 200,000 to 300,000 distinct CDR3 sequences, 12% of them present only once. The sequencing used PBMCs from the stem cell graft donor, collected from the stem cell graft. The source of these receptors is a human donor who donated a stem cell graft to a child with acute lymphoblastic leukemia.

This clonotype was observed at least ten times. The chain uses TRBV10-3 and TRBJ2-7; perhaps D is TRBD1 or TRBD2 (5 bases each). This CDR3 spans 15 amino acids. Germline V lookup: CDR1 ENHRY, CDR2 SYGVKD. Trimming pared 6 bases from V and 1 base from J, leaving 16 bases between. CDR3 nucleotide sequence: TGTGCCATCAGGCCCAACGTGGGGGTTTCCTACGAGCAGTACTTC. Encoded protein: CAIRPNVGVSYEQYF.

The chain has TRBV30 and TRBJ2-4, with D unclear. The CDR3 consists of 13 residues. Deletions cut 2 bases from V and 3 bases from J, with 8 bases between. Germline V gene data show CDR1 as GTSNPN and CDR2 as SVGIG (reference sequence). CDR3 sequence: CAWSRPYKNIQYF. The DNA for the CDR3 is TGTGCCTGGAGTAGGCCGTACAAAAACATTCAGTACTTC.

This clonotype was counted ten times or more. The V call is TRBV14, the J call TRBJ2-5; 7 bases fit TRBD1. The ends lost 1 base at V and 5 bases at J; junction bases unmatched: 7. This CDR3 has 15 amino acids. Germline CDR1 and CDR2: SGHDN and FVKESK. CDR3 nucleotide sequence: TGTGCCAGCAGCCAAGGGGACAGAAAGTGGGAGACCCAGTACTTC. Amino acid sequence: CASSQGDRKWETQYF.

This clonotype was seen repeatedly, ten times or more. The chain uses TRBV27 and TRBJ2-3; no clear D. From germline, CDR1 is MNHEY and CDR2 SMNVEV (reference sequence). This CDR3 spans 14 amino acids. Between the trimmed V and J ends, which lost 3 bases and 2 bases, there was a span of 9 bases. This CDR3 reads CASSLISFTDTQYF. The CDR3 DNA sequence: TGTGCCAGCAGTTTGATTTCTTTCACAGATACGCAGTATTTT.

The table lists this clonotype with many counts. This chain joins TRBV9 and TRBJ2-3; D is ambiguous. The CDR3 is made up of 15 amino acids. The germline V gene encodes CDR1 SGDLS and CDR2 YYNGEE. V dropped 0 bases and J dropped 2 bases, with 10 bases sitting between them. The chain's CDR3 is CASSVEESDTDTQYF. As DNA, the CDR3 is TGTGCCAGCAGCGTAGAGGAGTCTGACACAGATACGCAGTATTTT.

This clonotype was seen a few times. The V call is TRBV15, the J call TRBJ2-5; D possibly corresponds to TRBD1 (6 bases). V dropped 3 bases and J dropped 9 bases, with 20 bases sitting between them. Per the germline V gene, CDR1 is LNHNV and CDR2 is YYDKDF (reference sequence). This CDR3 is 15 amino acids long. CDR3 sequence: CATSRNRDTGSAQYF. The CDR3, as DNA: TGTGCCACCAGCAGGAACCGGGACACCGGGTCGGCCCAGTACTTC.

In this sample, this clonotype turned up many times. The CDR3 DNA is TGTGCCACCAGCCCCCCCGGCAGGCAAGAGACCCAGTACTTC. The encoded protein is CATSPPGRQETQYF. The V gene is TRBV15, the J gene TRBJ2-5; D call uncertain. V lost 5 bases, J lost 2 bases, and 12 bases lay in between. The CDR3 has 14 amino acids. Germline CDR1 is LNHNV and CDR2 is YYDKDF (reference sequence). The full variable domain, its missing parts supplied by reference TRBV15 and TRBJ2-5, is DAMVIQNPRYQVTQFGKPVTLSCSQTLNHNVMYWYQQKSSQAPKLLFHYYDKDFNNEADTPDNFQSRRPNTSFCFLDIRSPGLGDTAMYLCATSPPGRQETQYFGPGTRLLVL.

Remarks on this clonotype: Being one base from a much bigger clone, this may be a read error. This rearrangement joins TRBV7-9 to TRBJ2-7; TRBD1 agrees at 7 bases. Germline CDR1 SEHNR, CDR2 FQNEAQ (reference sequence). The V and J ends lost 5 bases and 3 bases, in that order; junction bases with no gene match: 7. The CDR3 runs 14 residues. The CDR3 is CASSNRDRVYEQYF. Written as DNA, the CDR3 is TGTGCCAGCAGCAACCGGGACAGAGTCTACGAGCAGTACTTC.

This clonotype has at least ten counts. V and J are TRBV5-1 and TRBJ2-7, with no clear D. Trimming pared 1 base from V and 1 base from J, leaving 9 bases between. The CDR3 length is 14 residues. Germline V gene sequence: CDR1 SGHRS, CDR2 YFSETQ. The CDR3 reads CASSLNALSYEQYF. CDR3 nucleotides: TGCGCCAGCAGCTTGAATGCCCTTTCCTACGAGCAGTACTTC.

Only a few counts were recorded for this clonotype. The V and J genes are TRBV20-1 and TRBJ2-1, with D possibly TRBD1 on 5 matching bases. Germline V CDR1 and CDR2: DFQATT, SNEGSKA (reference sequence). The length of the CDR3 is 15 residues. The V end was cut by 6 bases, the J end by 0 bases, with 15 bases between. The CDR3 reads CSAKRGASSYNEQFF. The CDR3 nucleotides read TGCAGTGCCAAAAGGGGCGCGAGCTCCTACAATGAGCAGTTCTTC.

This clonotype has ten or more counts. The chain recombines TRBV20-1 with TRBJ2-3; 7 nucleotides match TRBD2. This CDR3 has 14 amino acids. Trimming at V came to 3 bases and at J to 1 base, leaving 4 bases not matched to a gene. Germline V CDR1 and CDR2: DFQATT, SNEGSKA (reference sequence). The CDR3 sequence is CSASQRGRTDTQYF. The CDR3 DNA reads as TGCAGTGCTAGCCAGCGGGGACGCACAGATACGCAGTATTTT.

This clonotype was recorded many times. This chain joins TRBV29-1 and TRBJ2-5; 7 nucleotides agree with TRBD2. The CDR3 totals 14 residues. V lost 7 bases, J lost 5 bases, and 13 bases stayed unmatched. Germline V gene lookup returns CDR1 SQVTM and CDR2 ANQGSEA. The CDR3 DNA reads TGCAGCGCACCGAGGGACTCCGGGGGGGAGACCCAGTACTTC. It yields the protein CSAPRDSGGETQYF.

This clonotype was seen at least ten times. The rearrangement uses TRBV4-2 and TRBJ1-5; TRBD1 matches at 7 bases. J was trimmed by 0 bases and V by 5 bases; bases with no gene match: 4. This CDR3 comprises 15 residues. Germline V CDR1 and CDR2: LGHNA, YNFKEQ. CDR3 residues: CASSVRDSSNQPQHF. The CDR3 nucleotides read TGTGCCAGCAGCGTCCGGGACAGTAGCAATCAGCCCCAGCATTTT.

This clonotype was found many times. The CDR3 reads CASKVKGNTGELFF. The CDR3 region has the DNA TGCGCCAGCAAGGTTAAAGGTAACACCGGGGAGCTGTTTTTT. This sequence joins TRBV5-1 and TRBJ2-2; no definite D call. Germline loops: CDR1 SGHRS, CDR2 YFSETQ. Trimming removed 6 bases from V and 2 bases from J, with 11 bases in between. The CDR3 has 14 amino acids.

This clonotype was counted at least ten times. This chain links TRBV5-1 with TRBJ2-7, with TRBD1 matching 8 bases. Losses at the gene ends were 0 bases for V and 7 bases for J; bases not matched to a gene: 9. CDR3 size: 15 residues. Germline CDR1 is SGHRS and CDR2 is YFSETQ. The CDR3 DNA sequence: TGCGCCAGCAGCTTGGCTCGGGACAGGACTGGTGAGCAGTACTTC. Translation gives CASSLARDRTGEQYF.

This clonotype was observed many times. The V and J genes are TRBV18 and TRBJ2-5; 9 bases map to TRBD1. Trimming took 3 bases from V and 3 from J; bases not matched to a gene: 2. CDR3 length equals 14 residues. CDR1 KGHSH and CDR2 LQKENI come from the germline V gene. CDR3 sequence reads: CASSPRQGEETQYF. The CDR3 coding sequence is TGTGCCAGCTCACCCCGACAGGGGGAAGAGACCCAGTACTTC.

The sample holds many counts of this clonotype. This chain uses TRBV5-1 with TRBJ2-5; D may be TRBD1 or TRBD2 (5 bases each). Germline V gene data show CDR1 as SGHRS and CDR2 as YFSETQ. The CDR3 consists of 15 residues. The V gene lost 5 bases and the J gene lost 5 bases, with 19 bases spanning the gap. Written as DNA, the CDR3 is TGCGCCAGCAGACCCGGGACCGTCAACCGGGAGACCCAGTACTTC. Translating gives CASRPGTVNRETQYF.

CDR3 DNA sequence: TGTGCCAGCAGCTCGAGCCAACAGGGGACAAGGAACACTGAAGCTTTCTTT. Translating gives CASSSSQQGTRNTEAFF. The J gene is TRBJ1-1, the V gene TRBV7-9, with 7 nucleotides matching TRBD1. The V and J ends lost 4 bases and 1 base, in that order; junction bases with no gene match: 12. Germline V gene lookup returns CDR1 SEHNR and CDR2 FQNEAQ (reference sequence). This CDR3 contains 17 residues. Full variable domain (rest looked up from reference TRBV7-9 and TRBJ1-1): DTGVSQNPRHKITKRGQNVTFRCDPISEHNRLYWYRQTLGQGPEFLTYFQNEAQLEKSRLLSDRFSAERPKGSFSTLEIQRTEQGDSAMYLCASSSSQQGTRNTEAFFGQGTRLTVV.

The J gene is TRBJ1-3, the V gene TRBV4-3; weak D call: TRBD1 (6 bases). With 0 bases removed from V and 4 bases from J, the gap between germline ends came to 10 bases. Germline V gene lookup returns CDR1 LGHNA and CDR2 YSLEER. The CDR3 is 15 amino acids. The CDR3 DNA follows: TGCGCCAGCAGCCAAGATCCGCAGGGGGGAAACACCATATATTTT. It yields the protein CASSQDPQGGNTIYF.

This clonotype was seen at least ten times. The J gene is TRBJ1-5, the V gene TRBV20-1; TRBD1 might be the D (5 bases). This CDR3 is built from 16 residues. V dropped 5 bases and J dropped 1 base, with 18 bases sitting between them. CDR1 is DFQATT, CDR2 SNEGSKA, per germline (reference sequence). The CDR3 DNA reads as TGCAGTGCTTCCGGTAACCGGGACTTCAGCAATCAGCCCCAGCATTTT. Residues: CSASGNRDFSNQPQHF.

There are many counts of this clonotype. Sequence at one end of the junction differs from germline and may be a read error. The chain couples TRBV7-2 to TRBJ1-1; 7 bases agree with TRBD1. The CDR3 totals 15 residues. The germline CDR1 and CDR2 sequences are SGHTA and FQGNSA. The CDR3 nucleotides read TGTGCCAGCAGTTTAGGGGCAGGGGGAAACACTGAAGCTTTCTTT. Protein: CASSLGAGGNTEAFF.

This clonotype was picked up many times. V gene TRBV20-1 combines with J gene TRBJ1-2; no definite D call. The CDR3 sequence is 15 residues long. Between the trimmed V and J ends, which lost 1 base and 5 bases, there was a span of 17 bases. Germline assignment: CDR1 DFQATT and CDR2 SNEGSKA (reference sequence). The CDR3 sequence is CSARASVTFGYGYTF. The CDR3 DNA is TGCAGTGCTAGAGCCTCAGTGACATTTGGATATGGCTACACCTTC.